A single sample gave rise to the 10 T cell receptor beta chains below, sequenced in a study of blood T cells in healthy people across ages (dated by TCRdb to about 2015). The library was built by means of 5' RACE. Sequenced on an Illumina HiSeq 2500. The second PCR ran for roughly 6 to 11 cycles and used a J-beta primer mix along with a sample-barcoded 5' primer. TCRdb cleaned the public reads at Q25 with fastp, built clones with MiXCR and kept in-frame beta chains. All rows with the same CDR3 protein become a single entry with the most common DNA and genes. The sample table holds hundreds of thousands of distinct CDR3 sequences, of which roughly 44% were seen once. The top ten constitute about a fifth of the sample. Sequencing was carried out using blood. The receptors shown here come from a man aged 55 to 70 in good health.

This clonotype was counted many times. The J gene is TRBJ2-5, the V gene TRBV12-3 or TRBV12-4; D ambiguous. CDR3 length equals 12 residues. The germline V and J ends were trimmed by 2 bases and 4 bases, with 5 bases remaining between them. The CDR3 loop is CASSLTRETQYF. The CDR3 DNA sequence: TGTGCCAGCAGTTTAACTCGAGAGACCCAGTACTTC.

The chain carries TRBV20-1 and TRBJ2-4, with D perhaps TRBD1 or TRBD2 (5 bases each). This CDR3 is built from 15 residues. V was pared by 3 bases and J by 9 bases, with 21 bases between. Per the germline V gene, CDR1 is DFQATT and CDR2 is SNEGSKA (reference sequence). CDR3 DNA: TGCAGTGCTAGCCGCCGACGGGGACCAAAGGGCATTCAGTACTTC. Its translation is CSASRRRGPKGIQYF.

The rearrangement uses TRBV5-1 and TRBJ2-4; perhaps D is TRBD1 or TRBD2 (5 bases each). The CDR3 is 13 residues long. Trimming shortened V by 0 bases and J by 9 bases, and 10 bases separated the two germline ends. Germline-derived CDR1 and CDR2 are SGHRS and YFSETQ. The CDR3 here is CASSLGGDGIQYF. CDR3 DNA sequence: TGCGCCAGCAGCTTGGGAGGGGACGGCATTCAGTACTTC.

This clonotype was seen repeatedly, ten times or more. CDR3 in amino acids: CASAWEGNYEQYF. In DNA, the CDR3 is TGTGCCAGCGCGTGGGAGGGGAACTACGAGCAGTACTTC. This rearrangement joins TRBV6-2 or TRBV6-3 to TRBJ2-7; TRBD2 aligns across 7 bases. CDR1 is MNHEY and CDR2 is SVGEGT in the germline V gene. The CDR3 is made up of 13 amino acids. The V gene end was trimmed by 8 bases and the J gene end by 3 bases; junction bases not matched to a gene: 7.

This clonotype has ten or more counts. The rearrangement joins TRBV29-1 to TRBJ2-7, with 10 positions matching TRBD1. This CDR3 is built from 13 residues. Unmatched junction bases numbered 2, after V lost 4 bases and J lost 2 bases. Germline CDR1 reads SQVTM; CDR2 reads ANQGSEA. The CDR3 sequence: CSVGTGGTYEQYF. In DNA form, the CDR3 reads TGCAGCGTTGGGACAGGGGGAACCTACGAGCAGTACTTC.

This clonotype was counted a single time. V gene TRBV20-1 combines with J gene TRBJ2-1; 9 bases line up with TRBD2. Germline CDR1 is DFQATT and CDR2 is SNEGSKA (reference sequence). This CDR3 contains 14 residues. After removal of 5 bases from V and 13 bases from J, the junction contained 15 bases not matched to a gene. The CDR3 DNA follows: TGCAGTGCTCGTAGCGGGGGAAACGGAGAGACCCAGTTCTTC. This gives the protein CSARSGGNGETQFF.

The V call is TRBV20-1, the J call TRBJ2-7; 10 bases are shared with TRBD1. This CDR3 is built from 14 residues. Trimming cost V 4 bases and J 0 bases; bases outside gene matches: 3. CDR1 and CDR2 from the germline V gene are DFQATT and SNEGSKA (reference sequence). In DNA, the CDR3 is TGCAGTGCTACTGGGACAGGGGACTCCTACGAGCAGTACTTC. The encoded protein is CSATGTGDSYEQYF.

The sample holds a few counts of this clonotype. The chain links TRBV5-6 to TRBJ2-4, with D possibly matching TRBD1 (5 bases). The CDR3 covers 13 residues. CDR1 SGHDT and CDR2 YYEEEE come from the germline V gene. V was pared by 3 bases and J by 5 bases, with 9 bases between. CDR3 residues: CASSWMTENIQYF. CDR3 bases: TGTGCCAGCAGCTGGATGACAGAAAACATTCAGTACTTC. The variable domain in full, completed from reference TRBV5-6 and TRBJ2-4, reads DAGVTQSPTHLIKTRGQQVTLRCSPKSGHDTVSWYQQALGQGPQFIFQYYEEEERQRGNFPDRFSGHQFPNYSSELNVNALLLGDSALYLCASSWMTENIQYFGAGTRLSVL.

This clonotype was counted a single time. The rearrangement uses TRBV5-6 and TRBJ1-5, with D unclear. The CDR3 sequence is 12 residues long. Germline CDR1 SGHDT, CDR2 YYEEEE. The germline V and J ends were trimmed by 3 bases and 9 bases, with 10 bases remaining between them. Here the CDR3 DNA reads TGTGCCAGCAGCTCACCGCCAGGGCCCCAGCATTTT. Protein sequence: CASSSPPGPQHF.

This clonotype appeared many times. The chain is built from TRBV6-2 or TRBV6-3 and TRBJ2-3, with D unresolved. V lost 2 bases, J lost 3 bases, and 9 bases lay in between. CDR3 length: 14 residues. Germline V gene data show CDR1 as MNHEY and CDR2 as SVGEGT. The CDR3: CASSYPRKTDTQYF. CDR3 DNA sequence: TGTGCCAGCAGTTACCCCCGGAAGACAGATACGCAGTATTTT.